This T cell receptor beta chain is from a study of blood T cell repertoires in COVID-19 (dated by TCRdb to the early 2020s). About the investigation overall: Collaborator samples came from the United States, Italy and Spain and covered acute and convalescent phases of COVID-19. The prospective study material was composed of cDNA or gDNA derived from T cells, B-cell-depleted T cells, or PBMCs. Subjects who had been exposed to COVID-19, were actively infected with it, or had recovered from it provided the deeply sampled blood TCRbeta repertoires that made up the dataset. A freely available public database, intended as a resource for researchers studying the immune response to SARS-CoV-2, is where the repertoires were released. The samples were drawn from two sources: the first 160 participants of the ongoing ImmuneRACE study, and 1,254 subjects contributed by 6 global collaborators. Nearly every sample came with metadata listing a de-identified subject ID, COVID-19 status, age in years and sex. Where available, HLA class I and class II types were obtained from metadata supplied by the sample provider rather than from assay-based typing. The full study reports these points: Clinical and demographic metadata were provided uncurated, with the amount varying by source and participant.

Participants in the prospective study were enrolled through a virtual design, were aged 18 to 89 years, and lived in roughly 25 United States geographic areas. Cohort assignment in the prospective study relied on participant-reported clinical history from a screening survey and a study questionnaire. Recovered participants in ImmuneRACE Cohort 3 were defined by two consecutive negative NP/OP PCR tests, clearance by a healthcare professional, or resolution of symptoms. Mobile phlebotomists in the prospective study collected whole blood, serum and a nasopharyngeal or oropharyngeal swab from every participant. Additional blood draws and questionnaires over an approximately 2-month period could optionally be provided by prospective study participants. Prospective study blood samples were shipped either frozen or at room temperature before DNA extraction. The junction shows trimming of 4 bases on V and 1 base on J, plus 10 bases between the germline ends. The germline V gene (reference sequence) gives CDR1 as LGHDT and CDR2 as YNNKEL. The CDR3 has 14 amino acids, counting the end cysteine and phenylalanine. The sequence is cut down to CDR3 DNA, 42 bases in frame from base 1.

TCRbeta CDR3 regions were amplified from genomic DNA using the immunoSEQ Assay, a bias-controlled multiplex PCR. The authors' pipeline ran thus. The number of nucleated cells in each sample was estimated by amplification of reference gene primers within the assay. To quantify the absolute abundance of each unique TCRbeta CDR3 rearrangement, sequence reads were collapsed and filtered. For each sample, productive Simpson clonality was calculated by taking the square root of Simpson's diversity index across productive rearrangements. In TCRdb, the immuneACCESS table is reduced to in-frame sequences with V and J assigned. These tables do not hold every clone; where another copy was compared, an unresolved V gene accounts for under half, and the others remain unexplained. That table supplies the V and J calls and clone size; D and trimming were determined from the DNA. In this sample the table shows 310,000 or so clones, approximately 84% of which occur a single time. The ten largest clones capture 8.5% to 12% of the sample.

A remark on this clone: Its antigen remains unidentified. No much larger clone exists at a distance of one base, and base qualities are not known. Distinct nucleotide sequences in the sample also encode this CDR3.

What was sequenced was PBMCs or T cells enriched from blood (not recorded which). The clonotype comes from a woman aged 18-29 years who had recovered from COVID-19. The receptor chain draws on TRBV3-1 (or the pseudogene TRBV3-2) and TRBJ2-5; there is no confident call for the D gene. The CDR3 in this case is CASSPRGSQETQYF. The DNA sequence is TGTGCCAGCAGCCCCCGTGGCAGCCAAGAGACCCAGTACTTC.